The 6 T cell receptor beta chains presented below share a single source sample, sequenced in a study of blood T cells in healthy people across ages (dated by TCRdb to about 2015). Library construction relied on 5' RACE. Instrument used: Illumina HiSeq 2500. A second PCR of roughly 7 to 11 cycles was performed with a sample-barcoded 5' primer and a J-beta primer mix. TCRdb ran its own pipeline on the public reads, namely fastp trimming at Q25 and MiXCR clone calling, and kept in-frame beta chains. CDR3 protein duplicates are merged, each entry listing the most common genes and DNA. The sample table contains approximately 1.5 million distinct CDR3 sequences; only one count was recorded for roughly 30% of them. About 11% of the sample rests with the top ten. The sequenced sample consisted of blood. The receptors come from a woman aged 25-40 years in good health.

The chain employs TRBV7-3 and TRBJ2-6, with 9 bases identical to TRBD2. Germline V gene data show CDR1 as SGHTA and CDR2 as FQGTGA. The CDR3 is made up of 20 amino acids. Trimming cost V 5 bases and J 2 bases; bases outside gene matches: 16. The CDR3 reads CASSHRPRLAVDPGANVLTF. CDR3 in DNA: TGTGCCAGCAGCCACAGACCGAGACTAGCGGTAGATCCTGGGGCCAACGTCCTGACTTTC.

This clonotype came up a few times. The genes are TRBV5-1 and TRBJ1-1; no definite D call. Trimming stripped 0 bases from V and 1 base from J, with 10 bases between. CDR1 and CDR2 (germline): SGHRS, YFSETQ. The length of the CDR3 is 15 residues. The CDR3 DNA follows: TGCGCCAGCAGCTTGGACAGAGAACCGAACACTGAAGCTTTCTTT. This encodes CASSLDREPNTEAFF.

The rearrangement links TRBV20-1 to TRBJ2-3; 10 nucleotides align to TRBD1. CDR3 size: 13 residues. V shed 5 bases, J shed 3 bases, and the junction held 2 bases outside the gene matches. CDR1 and CDR2 from the germline V gene are DFQATT and SNEGSKA (reference sequence). CDR3 sequence: CSAEDRGTDTQYF. The CDR3 coding sequence is TGCAGTGCTGAGGACAGGGGGACAGATACGCAGTATTTT.

This clonotype was detected ten times or more. The chain is built from TRBV4-1 and TRBJ2-5; possibly TRBD2 for D (6 bases). The CDR3 is 17 residues long. Germline V lookup: CDR1 MGHRA, CDR2 YSYEKL. The V and J ends lost 1 base and 5 bases respectively, with 20 bases between them. The CDR3 loop reads CASSQVTAGLMRETQYF. CDR3 coding DNA: TGCGCCAGCAGCCAAGTTACGGCGGGGCTCATGAGGGAGACCCAGTACTTC.

The V call is TRBV27, the J call TRBJ1-1, with D tentatively TRBD1 (5 bases). In germline, CDR1 is MNHEY, CDR2 SMNVEV (reference sequence). The CDR3 totals 15 residues. The V end was cut by 5 bases, the J end by 6 bases, with 19 bases between. The CDR3 DNA reads TGTGCCAGCAGTCCATGGACCGGGGCCACTCCTGAAGCTTTCTTT. It codes for CASSPWTGATPEAFF.

The chain has TRBV2 and TRBJ2-5; 8 positions agree with TRBD2. This CDR3 has 15 amino acids. Germline lookup yields CDR1 SNHLY and CDR2 FYNNEI. Trimming removed 6 bases from V and 2 bases from J; junction bases left unmatched: 8. CDR3 DNA sequence: TGTGCCAGCAGAAGGTGGCGGGGGGAACAAGAGACCCAGTACTTC. This codes for CASRRWRGEQETQYF.